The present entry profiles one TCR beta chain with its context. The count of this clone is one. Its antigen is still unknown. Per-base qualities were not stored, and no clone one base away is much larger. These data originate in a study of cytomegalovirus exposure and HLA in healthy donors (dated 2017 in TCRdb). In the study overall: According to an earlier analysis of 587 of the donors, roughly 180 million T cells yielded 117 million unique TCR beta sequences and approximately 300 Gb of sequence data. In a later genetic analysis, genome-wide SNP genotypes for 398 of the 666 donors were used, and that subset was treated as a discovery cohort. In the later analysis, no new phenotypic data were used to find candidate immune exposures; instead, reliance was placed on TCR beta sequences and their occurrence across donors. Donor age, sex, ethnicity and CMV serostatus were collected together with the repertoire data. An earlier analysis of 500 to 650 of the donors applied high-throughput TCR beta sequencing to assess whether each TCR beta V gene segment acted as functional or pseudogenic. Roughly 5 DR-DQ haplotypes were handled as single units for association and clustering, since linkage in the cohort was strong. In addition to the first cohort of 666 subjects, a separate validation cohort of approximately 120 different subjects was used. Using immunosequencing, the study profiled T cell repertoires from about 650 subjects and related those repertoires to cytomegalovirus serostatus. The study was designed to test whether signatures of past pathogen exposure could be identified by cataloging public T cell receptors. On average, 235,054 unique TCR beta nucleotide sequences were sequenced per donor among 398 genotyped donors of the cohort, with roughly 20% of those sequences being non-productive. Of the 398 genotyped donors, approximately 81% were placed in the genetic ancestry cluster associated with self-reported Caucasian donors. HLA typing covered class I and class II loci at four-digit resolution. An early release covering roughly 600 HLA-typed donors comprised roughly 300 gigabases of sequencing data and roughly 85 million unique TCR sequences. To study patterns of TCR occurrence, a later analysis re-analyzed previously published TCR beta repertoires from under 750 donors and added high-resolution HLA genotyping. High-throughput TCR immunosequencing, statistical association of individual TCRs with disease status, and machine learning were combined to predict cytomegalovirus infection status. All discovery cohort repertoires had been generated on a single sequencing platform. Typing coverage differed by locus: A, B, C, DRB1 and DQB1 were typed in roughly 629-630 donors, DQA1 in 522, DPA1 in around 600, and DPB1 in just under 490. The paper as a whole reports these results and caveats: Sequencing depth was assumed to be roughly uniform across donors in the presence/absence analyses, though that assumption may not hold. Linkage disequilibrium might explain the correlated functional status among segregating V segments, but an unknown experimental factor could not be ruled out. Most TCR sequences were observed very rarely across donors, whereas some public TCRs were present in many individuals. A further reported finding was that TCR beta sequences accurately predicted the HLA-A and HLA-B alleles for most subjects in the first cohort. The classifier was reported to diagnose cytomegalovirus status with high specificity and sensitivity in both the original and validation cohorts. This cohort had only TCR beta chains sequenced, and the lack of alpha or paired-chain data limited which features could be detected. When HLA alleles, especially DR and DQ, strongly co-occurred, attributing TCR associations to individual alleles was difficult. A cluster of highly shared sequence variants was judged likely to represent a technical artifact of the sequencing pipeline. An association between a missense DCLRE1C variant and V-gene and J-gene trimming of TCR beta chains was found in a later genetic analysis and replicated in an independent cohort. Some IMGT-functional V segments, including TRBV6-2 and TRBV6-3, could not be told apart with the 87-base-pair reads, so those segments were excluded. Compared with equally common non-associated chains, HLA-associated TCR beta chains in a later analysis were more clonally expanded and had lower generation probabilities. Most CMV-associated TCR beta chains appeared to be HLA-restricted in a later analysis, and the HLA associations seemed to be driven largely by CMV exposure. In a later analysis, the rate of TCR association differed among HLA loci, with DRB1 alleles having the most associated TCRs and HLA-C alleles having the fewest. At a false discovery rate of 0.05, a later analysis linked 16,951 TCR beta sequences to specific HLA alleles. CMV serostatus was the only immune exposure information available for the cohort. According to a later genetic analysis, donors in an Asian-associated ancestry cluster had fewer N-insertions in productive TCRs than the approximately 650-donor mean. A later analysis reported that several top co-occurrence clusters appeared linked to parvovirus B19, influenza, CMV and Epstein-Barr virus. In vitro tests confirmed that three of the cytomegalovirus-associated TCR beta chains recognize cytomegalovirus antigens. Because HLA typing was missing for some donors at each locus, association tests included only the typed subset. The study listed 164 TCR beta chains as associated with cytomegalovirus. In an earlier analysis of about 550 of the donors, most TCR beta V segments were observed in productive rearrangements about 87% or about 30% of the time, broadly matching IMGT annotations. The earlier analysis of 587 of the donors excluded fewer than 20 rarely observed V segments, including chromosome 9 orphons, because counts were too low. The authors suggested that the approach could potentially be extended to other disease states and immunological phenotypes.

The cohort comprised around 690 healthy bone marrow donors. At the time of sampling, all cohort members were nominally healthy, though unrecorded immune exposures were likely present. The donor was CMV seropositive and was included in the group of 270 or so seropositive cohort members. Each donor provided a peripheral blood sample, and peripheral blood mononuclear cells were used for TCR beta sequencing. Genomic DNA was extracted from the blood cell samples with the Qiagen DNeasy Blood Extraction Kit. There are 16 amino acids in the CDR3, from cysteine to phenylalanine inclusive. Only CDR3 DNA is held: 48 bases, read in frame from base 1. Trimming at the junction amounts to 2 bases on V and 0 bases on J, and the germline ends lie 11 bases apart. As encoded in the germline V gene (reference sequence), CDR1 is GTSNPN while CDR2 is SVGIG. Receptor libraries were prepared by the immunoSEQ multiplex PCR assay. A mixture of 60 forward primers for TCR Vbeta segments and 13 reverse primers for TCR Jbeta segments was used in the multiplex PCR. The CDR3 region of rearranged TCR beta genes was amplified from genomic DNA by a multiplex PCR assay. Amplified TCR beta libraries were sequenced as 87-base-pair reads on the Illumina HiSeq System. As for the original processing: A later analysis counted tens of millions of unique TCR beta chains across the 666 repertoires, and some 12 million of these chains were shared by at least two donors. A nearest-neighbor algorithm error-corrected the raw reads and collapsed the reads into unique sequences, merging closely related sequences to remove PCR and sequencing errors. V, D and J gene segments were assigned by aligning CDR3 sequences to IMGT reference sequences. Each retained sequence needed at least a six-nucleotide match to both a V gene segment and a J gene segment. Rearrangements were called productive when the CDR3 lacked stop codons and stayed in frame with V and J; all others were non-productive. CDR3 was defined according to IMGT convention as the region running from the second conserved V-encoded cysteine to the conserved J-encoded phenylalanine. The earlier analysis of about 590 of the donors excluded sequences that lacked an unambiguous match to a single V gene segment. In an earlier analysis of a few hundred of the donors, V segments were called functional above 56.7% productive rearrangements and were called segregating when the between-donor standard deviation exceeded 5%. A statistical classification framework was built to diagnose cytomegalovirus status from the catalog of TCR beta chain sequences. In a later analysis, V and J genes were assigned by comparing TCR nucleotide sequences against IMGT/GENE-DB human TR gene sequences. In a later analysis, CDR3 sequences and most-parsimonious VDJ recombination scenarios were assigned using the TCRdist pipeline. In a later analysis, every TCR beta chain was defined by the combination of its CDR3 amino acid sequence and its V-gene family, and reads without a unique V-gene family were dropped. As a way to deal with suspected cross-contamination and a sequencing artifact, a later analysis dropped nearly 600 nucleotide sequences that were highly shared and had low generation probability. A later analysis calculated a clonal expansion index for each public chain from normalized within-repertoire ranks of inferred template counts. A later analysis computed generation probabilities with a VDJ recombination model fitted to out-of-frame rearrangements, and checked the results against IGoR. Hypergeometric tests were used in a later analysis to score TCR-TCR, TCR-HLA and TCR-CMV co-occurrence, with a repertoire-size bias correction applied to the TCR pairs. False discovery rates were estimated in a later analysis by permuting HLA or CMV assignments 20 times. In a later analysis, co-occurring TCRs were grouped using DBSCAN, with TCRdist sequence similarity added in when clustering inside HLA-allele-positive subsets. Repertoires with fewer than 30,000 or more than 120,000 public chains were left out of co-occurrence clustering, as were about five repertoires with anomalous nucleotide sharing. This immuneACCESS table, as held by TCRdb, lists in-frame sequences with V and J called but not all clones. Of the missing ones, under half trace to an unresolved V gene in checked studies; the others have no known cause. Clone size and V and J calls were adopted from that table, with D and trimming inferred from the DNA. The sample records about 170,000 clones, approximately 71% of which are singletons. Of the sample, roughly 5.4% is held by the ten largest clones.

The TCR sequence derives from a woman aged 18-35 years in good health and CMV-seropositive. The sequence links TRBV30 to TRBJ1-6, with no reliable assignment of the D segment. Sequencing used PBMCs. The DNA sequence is TGTGCCTGGAGTATCGCGAGGAGCTCCTATAATTCACCCCTCCACTTT. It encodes CAWSIARSSYNSPLHF.